The 11 T cell receptor beta chains given below trace back to one sample, sequenced in a study of blood T cell repertoires in COVID-19 (dated by TCRdb to about 2020). The library came from the immunoSEQ multiplex PCR assay. TCRdb's version of the immuneACCESS table is confined to in-frame rearrangements and falls short of the full clone set. An unresolved V gene accounts for under half of the shortfall where checked; the remainder is of unknown origin. The sample has about 160,000 clones on record, about 80% of them singletons. The top ten clones comprise about 3.4% of the sample. Sequenced input: PBMCs or T cells enriched from blood (not recorded which). The receptors here all came from a woman aged 60-75 years who had recovered from COVID-19.

CDR3 protein: CASSVQLNEKLFF. CDR3 in DNA: TGTGCCAGCAGCGTACAGTTAAATGAAAAACTGTTTTTT. V is TRBV7-8 and J is TRBJ1-4, with no clear D. Germline V gene sequence: CDR1 SGHVS, CDR2 FQNEAQ. CDR3 length: 13 residues. V lost 5 bases, J lost 5 bases, and 9 bases lay in between. The variable domain in full, completed from reference TRBV7-8 and TRBJ1-4, reads GAGVSQSPRYKVAKRGQDVALRCDPISGHVSLFWYQQALGQGPEFLTYFQNEAQLDKSGLPSDRFFAERPEGSVSTLKIQRTQQEDSAVYLCASSVQLNEKLFFGSGTQLSVL.

This sequence joins TRBV5-1 and TRBJ1-1; TRBD1 is a possible D gene (6 bases). The CDR3 is made up of 13 amino acids. The germline V gene has CDR1 SGHRS and CDR2 YFSETQ. V was shortened by 3 bases and J by 5 bases, with 11 bases between the two germline ends. CDR3 sequence: CASSYSQGTEAFF. The CDR3 nucleotides are TGCGCCAGCAGCTATTCACAGGGAACTGAAGCTTTCTTT. The full variable domain, completed using reference TRBV5-1 and TRBJ1-1, is KAGVTQTPRYLIKTRGQQVTLSCSPISGHRSVSWYQQTPGQGLQFLFEYFSETQRNKGNFPGRFSGRQFSNSRSEMNVSTLELGDSALYLCASSYSQGTEAFFGQGTRLTVV.

The DNA for the CDR3 is TGCGCCAGCAGTCAGGGCGGGGGTGGTAATGAGCAGTTCTTC. Translated, it gives CASSQGGGGNEQFF. V is TRBV23-1 and J is TRBJ2-1, with 7 bases aligning to TRBD2. TRBV23-1 carries the ORF label, with uncertain function. CDR3 length: 14 amino acids. V trimming: 3 bases; J trimming: 7 bases; junction bases outside the gene matches: 6.

The CDR3 loop reads CASSHNRINNEKLFF. The CDR3 nucleotides are TGTGCCAGCAGCCACAACCGAATTAACAATGAAAAACTGTTTTTT. The chain combines TRBV13 with TRBJ1-4; D unresolved. V gave up 5 bases and J gave up 5 bases, with 15 bases separating them. The CDR3 is made up of 15 amino acids. Germline values: CDR1 PRHDT, CDR2 FYEKMQ (reference sequence).

The V and J genes are TRBV7-8 and TRBJ1-5; possibly TRBD1 for D (5 bases). The CDR3 has 16 amino acids. CDR1 is SGHVS and CDR2 is FQNEAQ in the germline V gene. V was trimmed by 1 base and J by 2 bases, leaving 12 bases between them. The CDR3 region has the DNA TGTGCCAGCAGCTTAGAATGGTCAGGGCGCAATCAGCCCCAGCATTTT. Translated: CASSLEWSGRNQPQHF.

V and J are TRBV5-1 and TRBJ2-2, with 9 bases that match TRBD1. Unmatched junction bases numbered 6, after V lost 3 bases and J lost 6 bases. Germline lookup yields CDR1 SGHRS and CDR2 YFSETQ. The CDR3 is 15 amino acids. The CDR3 nucleotides read TGCGCCAGCAGCTGGGGACAGGGAAGGGCCGGGGAGCTGTTTTTT. Its translation: CASSWGQGRAGELFF.

The chain combines TRBV2 with TRBJ2-3; D unresolved. From germline, CDR1 is SNHLY and CDR2 FYNNEI. Trimming left V 8 bases short and J 1 base short, with 10 bases between. The CDR3 is 13 amino acids. This CDR3 is CASGLRRTDTQYF. The CDR3 DNA sequence: TGTGCCAGCGGCTTGCGGCGCACAGATACGCAGTATTTT.

The gene calls are TRBV12-5 and TRBJ2-7; possible D gene TRBD1, 6 bases. Trimming left V 6 bases short and J 2 bases short, with 20 bases between. This CDR3 comprises 16 residues. Germline assignment: CDR1 LGHNT and CDR2 FRNRAP. CDR3 nucleotide sequence: TGTGCTAGTGGCCCACCAGGGGCCCCACTTACCTACGAGCAGTACTTC. It specifies CASGPPGAPLTYEQYF.

V and J are TRBV4-2 and TRBJ2-1; the D gene is possibly TRBD2 (6 bases). V was shortened by 0 bases and J by 3 bases, with 9 bases between the two germline ends. Germline V gene sequence: CDR1 LGHNA, CDR2 YNFKEQ. This CDR3 is built from 15 residues. CDR3 bases: TGTGCCAGCAGCCAAGATCAGGACTACTACAATGAGCAGTTCTTC. Translated, it gives CASSQDQDYYNEQFF.

A note on this clone: One junction end disagrees with the germline gene, perhaps due to a read error. The chain employs TRBV3-1 (or the pseudogene TRBV3-2) and TRBJ1-1; 9 bases are shared with TRBD1. Germline CDR1 and CDR2: LGHDT and YNNKEL (reference sequence). The CDR3 runs to 12 residues. The CDR3 loop reads CASSYRGQGYIF. The CDR3 DNA follows: TGTGCCAGCAGCTACAGGGGGCAGGGATACATCTTT.

The CDR3 spells CASSDIPGERGEQFF. The CDR3 DNA is TGTGCCAGCAGTGATATCCCGGGTGAAAGGGGTGAGCAGTTCTTC. The V call is TRBV9, the J call TRBJ2-1; possibly TRBD1 for D (5 bases). The CDR3 runs to 15 residues. CDR1 is SGDLS and CDR2 is YYNGEE in the germline V gene. Between the trimmed V and J ends, which lost 5 bases and 9 bases, there was a span of 21 bases.